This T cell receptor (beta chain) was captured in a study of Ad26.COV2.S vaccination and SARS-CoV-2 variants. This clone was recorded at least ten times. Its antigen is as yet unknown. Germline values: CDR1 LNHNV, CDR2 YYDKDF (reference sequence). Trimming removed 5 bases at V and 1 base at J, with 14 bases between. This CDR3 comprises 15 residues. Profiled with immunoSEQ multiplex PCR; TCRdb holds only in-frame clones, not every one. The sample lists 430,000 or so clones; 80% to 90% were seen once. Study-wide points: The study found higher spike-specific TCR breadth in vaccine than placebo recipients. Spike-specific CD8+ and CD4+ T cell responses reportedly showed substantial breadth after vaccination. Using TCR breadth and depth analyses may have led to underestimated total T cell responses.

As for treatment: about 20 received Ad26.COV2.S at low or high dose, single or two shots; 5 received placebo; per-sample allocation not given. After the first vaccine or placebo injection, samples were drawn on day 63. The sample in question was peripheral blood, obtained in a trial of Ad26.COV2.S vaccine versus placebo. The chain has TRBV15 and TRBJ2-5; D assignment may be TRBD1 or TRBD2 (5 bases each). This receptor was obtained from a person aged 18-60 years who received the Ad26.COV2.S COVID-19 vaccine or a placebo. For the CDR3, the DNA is TGTGCCACCAGCGGGGACGGGGAGCTCCAAGAGACCCAGTACTTC. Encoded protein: CATSGDGELQETQYF.